The subject of this entry is one TCR beta chain. Its antigen is not identified. With a J-beta primer mix and a sample-barcoded 5' primer, a second PCR ran about 7 to 12 cycles. Using its own MiXCR run on the 5' RACE reads, TCRdb lists one record per CDR3 protein. This sample has more than 900,000 distinct CDR3 sequences, with 25% to 30% found just once. This specimen comes from a study of blood T cells in healthy people across ages. General study findings and limits: Both naive CD4+ cell counts and diversity were greater in long-lived donors than in aged donors.

Germline CDR1 is MDHEN and CDR2 is SYDVKM. Trimming took off 4 bases at V and 9 bases at J, with 25 bases between the two ends. The CDR3 totals 17 residues. The same data also contributed to another study, on T cells of mothers and their children. That paper adds: cDNA was made from all extracted RNA, approximately 1.5 ug per 15 ul. Each child contributed millions of TCR beta CDR3 reads, while each mother contributed over 10 million.

The receptor comes from a woman between 40 and 50 years old in good health. The chain recombines TRBV28 with TRBJ1-5; D is undetermined. Input material: blood. The CDR3 sequence: CASSYPAGLPNLSPQHF. Here the CDR3 DNA reads TGTGCCAGCAGTTACCCCGCAGGCCTCCCCAATCTTTCGCCCCAGCATTTT.